The entry below gives a single TCR beta chain sequence along with its context. The sample comes from a study of blood T cell repertoires in COVID-19. Study-wide context: Samples taken during acute and convalescent COVID-19 were collected in the United States, Italy and Spain.

It was during active infection that Seattle patients were enrolled and then longitudinally followed. TCRdb's copy holds only in-frame clones and misses some; the assay was immunoSEQ multiplex PCR. The table includes roughly 290,000 clones, 65% to 85% detected once. The V gene lost 2 bases and the J gene lost 9 bases, with 12 bases spanning the gap. CDR3 size: 13 residues. Sequenced sample: peripheral blood. The chain employs TRBV5-3 and TRBJ1-5; no definite D call. TRBV5-3 is classed as an ORF, of uncertain function. This sequence was found in an older person with COVID-19, enrolled during active disease. The CDR3 DNA reads TGTGCCAGAAGCTTCGGGAGGGTGGGGCCCCAGCATTTT. Its translation: CARSFGRVGPQHF.